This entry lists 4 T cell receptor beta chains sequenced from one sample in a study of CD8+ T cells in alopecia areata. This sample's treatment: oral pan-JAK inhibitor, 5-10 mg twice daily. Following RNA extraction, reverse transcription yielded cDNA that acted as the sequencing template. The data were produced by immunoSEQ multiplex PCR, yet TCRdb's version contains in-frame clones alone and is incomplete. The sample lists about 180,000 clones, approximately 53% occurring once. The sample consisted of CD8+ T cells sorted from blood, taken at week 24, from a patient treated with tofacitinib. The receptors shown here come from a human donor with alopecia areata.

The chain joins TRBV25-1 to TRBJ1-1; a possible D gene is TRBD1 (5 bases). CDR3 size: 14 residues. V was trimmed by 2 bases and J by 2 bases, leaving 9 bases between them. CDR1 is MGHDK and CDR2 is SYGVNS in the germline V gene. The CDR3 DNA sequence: TGTGCCAGCAGTGAAGGGGGGATCAACACTGAAGCTTTCTTT. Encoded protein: CASSEGGINTEAFF.

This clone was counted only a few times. The CDR3 DNA reads as TGTGCCAGCAGTGACAGGGCGGGGGGCCTGGATACGCAGTATTTT. It specifies CASSDRAGGLDTQYF. V and J are TRBV6-4 and TRBJ2-3; 8 positions match TRBD2. The V gene end was trimmed by 2 bases and the J gene end by 6 bases; junction bases not matched to a gene: 7. This CDR3 comprises 15 residues. Germline CDR1 and CDR2: MRHNA and SNTAGT.

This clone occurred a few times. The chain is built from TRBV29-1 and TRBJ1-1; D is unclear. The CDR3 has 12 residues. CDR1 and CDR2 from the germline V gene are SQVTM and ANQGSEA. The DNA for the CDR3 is TGCAGTGACCACCTATCTCCTTCTGAAGCTTTCTTT. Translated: CSDHLSPSEAFF.

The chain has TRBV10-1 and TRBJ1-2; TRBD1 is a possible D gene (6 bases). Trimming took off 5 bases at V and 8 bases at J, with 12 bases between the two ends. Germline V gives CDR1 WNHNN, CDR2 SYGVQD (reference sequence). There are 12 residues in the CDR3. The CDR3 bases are TGCGCCAGCAGTACCCACAGGGAAGGCTACACCTTC. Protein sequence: CASSTHREGYTF.